This T cell receptor (beta chain) was identified in a study of molecular identifiers for immune sequencing clone quantification. TCR libraries were built in bulk with a published protocol and specific TCR primers. TCRdb re-derived calls from the PCR reads in MiXCR, one entry per CDR3 protein. The data contain hundreds of thousands of distinct CDR3 sequences, roughly 27% of them singletons. With respect to this clonotype: Its antigen is not known.

Study conclusions and caveats: Spiked Jurkat TCR RNA from one cell was reportedly detectable among over 800,000 naive cells.

The receptor comes from a human donor in good health. Some libraries in this study had Jurkat cell RNA spiked in. Sequenced sample: naive CD8+ T cells from blood, with Jurkat cell RNA spiked in. Subset: FACS-sorted CD8+CD4-CCR7+CD45RA+ naive T cells.

Here the CDR3 reads CASSSPAGGTDTQYF. DNA for the CDR3: TGTGCCAGCAGCTCACCAGCGGGAGGCACAGATACGCAGTATTTT. This chain uses TRBV7-3 with TRBJ2-3, with TRBD2 identical over 8 bases. The junction had 4 bases not matched to a gene; V was cut back by 4 bases and J by 1 base. CDR1 and CDR2 from the germline V gene are SGHTA and FQGTGA. The CDR3 totals 15 residues.